These 20 T cell receptor beta chains were sequenced from one sample in a study of control samples from healthy donors and cancer patients. Only in-frame clones appear in the TCRdb table, and some are missing; sequencing was by immunoSEQ multiplex PCR. The sample includes roughly 18,000 clones, around 84% of them seen just once. The sample consisted of PBMCs. The receptors shown here come from a woman in her 70s with lung cancer.

The chain uses TRBV2 and TRBJ1-5, with D unclear. The germline gives CDR1 SNHLY, CDR2 FYNNEI. The CDR3 is made up of 15 amino acids. Between the trimmed V and J ends, which lost 0 bases and 1 base, there was a span of 7 bases. Here the CDR3 reads CASSEARQSNQPQHF. CDR3 bases: TGTGCCAGCAGTGAAGCGCGGCAGAGCAATCAGCCCCAGCATTTT.

This chain connects TRBV2 to TRBJ1-1; D is uncertain. Trimming took off 6 bases at V and 0 bases at J, with 11 bases between the two ends. CDR3 length: 14 amino acids. Germline CDR1 reads SNHLY; CDR2 reads FYNNEI. The CDR3 sequence: CASSPTGLNTEAFF. In DNA, the CDR3 is TGTGCCAGCAGCCCGACGGGATTGAACACTGAAGCTTTCTTT.

This chain joins TRBV27 and TRBJ2-2; a possible D gene is TRBD1 (6 bases). The CDR3 is 14 residues long. The V end lost 2 bases, the J end lost 5 bases, and 9 bases lay between the germline ends. Germline assignment: CDR1 MNHEY and CDR2 SMNVEV (reference sequence). The chain's CDR3 is CASSLQGRTGELFF. The CDR3 DNA follows: TGTGCCAGCAGTTTACAGGGGCGTACCGGGGAGCTGTTTTTT.

The chain has TRBV5-1 and TRBJ1-1; D is perhaps TRBD1 (6 bases). The CDR3 runs to 16 residues. V lost 1 base to trimming and J lost 0 bases, with 13 bases between them. CDR1 is SGHRS and CDR2 is YFSETQ in the germline V gene. The CDR3 coding sequence is TGCGCCAGCAGCTTGACTAGCTGGGACATGAACACTGAAGCTTTCTTT. It specifies CASSLTSWDMNTEAFF.

This sequence joins TRBV29-1 and TRBJ1-5; D is perhaps TRBD1 (5 bases). The germline V gene encodes CDR1 SQVTM and CDR2 ANQGSEA. CDR3 length equals 13 residues. The V and J ends lost 4 bases and 1 base respectively, with 8 bases between them. CDR3 coding DNA: TGCAGCGTTGGGTGGGGGAGCAATCAGCCCCAGCATTTT. Amino acids: CSVGWGSNQPQHF.

V is TRBV27 and J is TRBJ2-7; the D call may be TRBD1 or TRBD2 (5 bases each). Trimming removed 5 bases from V and 2 bases from J, with 16 bases in between. Germline CDR1 reads MNHEY; CDR2 reads SMNVEV (reference sequence). The CDR3 covers 15 residues. DNA for the CDR3: TGTGCCAGCAGTCCCCTGGGGGAATCTACCTACGAGCAGTACTTC. Residues: CASSPLGESTYEQYF.

V usage is TRBV5-1 and J usage is TRBJ2-1, with TRBD1 matching over 11 bases. The CDR3 sequence is 15 residues long. Germline CDR1 reads SGHRS; CDR2 reads YFSETQ. J gave up 5 bases and V 0 bases, and 1 base lay outside the gene matches. In DNA form, the CDR3 reads TGCGCCAGCAGCTTGGGGACAGGGGGCCACAATGAGCAGTTCTTC. Translating it yields CASSLGTGGHNEQFF.

The chain couples TRBV6-5 to TRBJ2-7, with TRBD2 identical over 7 bases. With 0 bases clipped from V and 5 bases from J, the junction kept 10 bases outside the gene matches. The germline V gene encodes CDR1 MNHEY and CDR2 SVGAGI. This CDR3 comprises 16 residues. CDR3 nucleotides: TGTGCCAGCAGTTACTCTTTGACTAGCTTCAGTAACGAGCAGTACTTC. Residues: CASSYSLTSFSNEQYF.

This clone was seen a single time. The V and J genes are TRBV7-2 and TRBJ2-1; D possibly corresponds to TRBD2 (6 bases). The germline gives CDR1 SGHTA, CDR2 FQGNSA. Trimming shortened V by 2 bases and J by 14 bases, and 13 bases separated the two germline ends. The CDR3 has 12 amino acids. CDR3 in amino acids: CASSLYGWGEFF. Written as DNA, the CDR3 is TGTGCCAGCAGCTTATACGGTTGGGGGGAGTTCTTC. Together with reference TRBV7-2 and TRBJ2-1, the CDR3 gives the full variable domain: GAGVSQSPSNKVTEKGKDVELRCDPISGHTALYWYRQSLGQGLEFLIYFQGNSAPDKSGLPSDRFSAERTGGSVSTLTIQRTQQEDSAVYLCASSLYGWGEFFGPGTRLTVL.

V and J are TRBV3-1 (or the pseudogene TRBV3-2) and TRBJ2-7, with D uncertain. Germline values: CDR1 LGHDT, CDR2 YNNKEL (reference sequence). The CDR3 is 15 amino acids. Trimming cost V 0 bases and J 5 bases, with 14 bases left between them. The chain's CDR3 is CASSQEGSLRDEQYF. The CDR3 DNA sequence: TGTGCCAGCAGCCAAGAGGGCAGCCTTAGGGACGAGCAGTACTTC.

The gene calls are TRBV6-6 and TRBJ2-5, with a tentative D call TRBD2 (6 bases). The CDR3 runs to 15 residues. The V end lost 0 bases, the J end lost 4 bases, and 12 bases lay between the germline ends. Germline V gene sequence: CDR1 MNHNY, CDR2 SVGAGI (reference sequence). The CDR3 is CASSYSGGDGETQYF. The CDR3 bases are TGTGCCAGCAGTTACTCGGGCGGGGATGGAGAGACCCAGTACTTC.

This clone was counted a few times. The CDR3 DNA reads as TGTGCCAGCAGCTCCACACGTGTCGCTTACGGCGAGCAGTACTTC. This sequence encodes CASSSTRVAYGEQYF. The chain links TRBV27 to TRBJ2-7, with unresolved D. Looked up from germline, CDR1 is MNHEY and CDR2 is SMNVEV (reference sequence). CDR3 length equals 15 residues. V lost 6 bases and J 6 bases, leaving 21 bases between the germline ends.

The V and J genes are TRBV11-2 and TRBJ2-7; 10 nucleotides match TRBD2. V dropped 1 base and J dropped 4; count of bases not matched to a gene: 7. This CDR3 is built from 16 residues. In germline, CDR1 is SGHAT, CDR2 FQNNGV. CDR3 sequence: CASSLAASGSSYEQYF. CDR3 bases: TGTGCCAGCAGCTTAGCGGCTAGCGGGAGCTCGTACGAGCAGTACTTC.

This chain connects TRBV9 to TRBJ1-2; D is unclear. Germline V lookup: CDR1 SGDLS, CDR2 YYNGEE. V lost 0 bases, J lost 3 bases, and 6 bases lay in between. The CDR3 totals 13 residues. CDR3 sequence reads: CASSVAGDYGYTF. CDR3 DNA: TGTGCCAGCAGCGTAGCCGGCGACTATGGCTACACCTTC.

This chain links TRBV5-1 with TRBJ1-4; no definite D call. V lost 4 bases to trimming and J lost 3 bases, with 7 bases between them. Germline CDR1 is SGHRS and CDR2 is YFSETQ. The CDR3 sequence is 13 residues long. CDR3: CASSPGPNEKLFF. The DNA of the CDR3 is TGCGCCAGCAGCCCAGGACCTAATGAAAAACTGTTTTTT.

The chain couples TRBV5-6 to TRBJ2-7, with no clear D. The CDR3 consists of 12 residues. The germline CDR1 and CDR2 sequences are SGHDT and YYEEEE. The V end lost 0 bases, the J end lost 2 bases, and 3 bases lay between the germline ends. CDR3 nucleotide sequence: TGTGCCAGCAGCTTGGGGACCTACGAGCAGTACTTC. It codes for CASSLGTYEQYF.

This sequence joins TRBV5-6 and TRBJ2-2, with a possible D match to TRBD1 (6 bases). The V gene lost 5 bases and the J gene lost 3 bases, with 14 bases spanning the gap. The CDR3 extends over 15 amino acids. Germline V gene data show CDR1 as SGHDT and CDR2 as YYEEEE. The CDR3 region has the DNA TGTGCCAGCAGTCTACCTGGACAGCACACCGGGGAGCTGTTTTTT. It codes for CASSLPGQHTGELFF.

The chain is built from TRBV28 and TRBJ2-3; 8 bases match TRBD2. The ends lost 2 bases at V and 4 bases at J; junction bases unmatched: 8. Per the germline V gene, CDR1 is MDHEN and CDR2 is SYDVKM. The CDR3 covers 16 residues. The chain's CDR3 is CASSLLSGSVADTQYF. The CDR3 DNA reads TGTGCCAGCAGTTTACTCAGCGGGAGCGTGGCAGATACGCAGTATTTT.

The rearrangement links TRBV18 to TRBJ1-1, with D perhaps TRBD1 (5 bases). The CDR3 loop spans 13 amino acids. The germline V gene encodes CDR1 KGHSH and CDR2 LQKENI. Between the trimmed V and J ends, which lost 3 bases and 5 bases, there was a span of 10 bases. DNA of the CDR3: TGTGCCAGCTCACCGGACCCAGGGACTGAAGCTTTCTTT. Translating gives CASSPDPGTEAFF.

This clone came up once. The chain links TRBV14 to TRBJ1-1; D gene uncertain. V was shortened by 1 base and J by 0 bases, with 6 bases between the two germline ends. The CDR3 runs 14 residues. CDR1 and CDR2 from the germline V gene are SGHDN and FVKESK. The CDR3 sequence: CASSQGFMNTEAFF. The CDR3 nucleotides read TGTGCCAGCAGCCAAGGGTTCATGAACACTGAAGCTTTCTTT.